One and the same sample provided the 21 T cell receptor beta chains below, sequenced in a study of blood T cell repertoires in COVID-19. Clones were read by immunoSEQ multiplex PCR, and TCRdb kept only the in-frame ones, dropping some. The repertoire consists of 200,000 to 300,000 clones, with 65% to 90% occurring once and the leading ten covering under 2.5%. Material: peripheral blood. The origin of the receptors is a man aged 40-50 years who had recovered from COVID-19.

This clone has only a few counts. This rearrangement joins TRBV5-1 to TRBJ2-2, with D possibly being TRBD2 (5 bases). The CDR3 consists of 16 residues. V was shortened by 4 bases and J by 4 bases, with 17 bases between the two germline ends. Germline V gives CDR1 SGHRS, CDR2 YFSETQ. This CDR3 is CASSPYGVKATGELFF. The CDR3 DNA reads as TGCGCCAGCAGCCCCTACGGGGTAAAGGCCACCGGGGAGCTGTTTTTT.

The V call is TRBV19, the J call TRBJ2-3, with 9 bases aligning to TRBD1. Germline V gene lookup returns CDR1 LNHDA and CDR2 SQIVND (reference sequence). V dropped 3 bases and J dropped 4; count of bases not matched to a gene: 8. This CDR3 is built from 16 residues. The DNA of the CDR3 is TGTGCCAGTAGTATCGGGACAGGGAGAGGGGCAGATACGCAGTATTTT. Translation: CASSIGTGRGADTQYF.

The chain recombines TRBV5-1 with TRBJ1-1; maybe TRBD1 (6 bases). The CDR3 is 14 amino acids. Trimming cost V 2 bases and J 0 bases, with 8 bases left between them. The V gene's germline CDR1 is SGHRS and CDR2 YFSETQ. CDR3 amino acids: CASSFQGLNTEAFF. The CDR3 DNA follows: TGCGCCAGCAGCTTCCAGGGGTTGAACACTGAAGCTTTCTTT.

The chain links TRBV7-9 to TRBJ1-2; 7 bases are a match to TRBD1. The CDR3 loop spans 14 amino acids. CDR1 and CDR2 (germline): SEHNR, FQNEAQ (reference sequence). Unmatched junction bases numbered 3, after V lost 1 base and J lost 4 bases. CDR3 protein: CASSLEAGGYGYTF. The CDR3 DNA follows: TGTGCCAGCAGCTTAGAAGCAGGGGGCTATGGCTACACCTTC.

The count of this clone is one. This CDR3 is CAISVGTGDFQETQYF. The CDR3 DNA sequence: TGTGCCATCAGTGTGGGGACAGGGGATTTCCAAGAGACCCAGTACTTC. The V gene is TRBV10-3, the J gene TRBJ2-5, with TRBD1 identical over 10 bases. The V gene end was trimmed by 4 bases and the J gene end by 1 base; junction bases not matched to a gene: 6. Germline values: CDR1 ENHRY, CDR2 SYGVKD. The CDR3 has 16 residues.

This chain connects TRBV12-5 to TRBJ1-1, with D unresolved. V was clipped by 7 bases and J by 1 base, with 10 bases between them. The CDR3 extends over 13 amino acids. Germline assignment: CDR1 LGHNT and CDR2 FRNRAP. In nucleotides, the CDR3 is TGTGCTAGTGTTAAACTACAGAACACTGAAGCTTTCTTT. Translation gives CASVKLQNTEAFF.

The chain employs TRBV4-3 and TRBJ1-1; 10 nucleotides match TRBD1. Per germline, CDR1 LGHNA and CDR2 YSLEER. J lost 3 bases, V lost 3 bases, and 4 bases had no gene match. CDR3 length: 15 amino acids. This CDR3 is CASSQADRGHTEAFF. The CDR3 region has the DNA TGCGCCAGCAGCCAGGCCGACAGGGGGCACACTGAAGCTTTCTTT.

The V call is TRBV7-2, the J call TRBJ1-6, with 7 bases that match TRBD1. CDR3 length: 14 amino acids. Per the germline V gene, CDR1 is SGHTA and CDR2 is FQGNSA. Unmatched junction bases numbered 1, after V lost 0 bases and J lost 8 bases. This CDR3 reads CASSLAGGHSPLHF. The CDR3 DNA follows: TGTGCCAGCAGCTTAGCAGGGGGCCATTCACCCCTCCACTTT.

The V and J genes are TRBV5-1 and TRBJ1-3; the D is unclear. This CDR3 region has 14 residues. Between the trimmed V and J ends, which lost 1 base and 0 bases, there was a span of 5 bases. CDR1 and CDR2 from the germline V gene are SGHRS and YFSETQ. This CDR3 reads CASSLSSSGNTIYF. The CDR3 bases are TGCGCCAGCAGCTTGTCCAGCTCTGGAAACACCATATATTTT.

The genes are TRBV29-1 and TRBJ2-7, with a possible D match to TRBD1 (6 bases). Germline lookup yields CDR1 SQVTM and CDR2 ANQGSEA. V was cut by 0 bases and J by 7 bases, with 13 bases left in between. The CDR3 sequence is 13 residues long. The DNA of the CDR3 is TGCAGCGTTGAAGATGAGGCAGGGGCAGAGCAGTACTTC. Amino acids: CSVEDEAGAEQYF.

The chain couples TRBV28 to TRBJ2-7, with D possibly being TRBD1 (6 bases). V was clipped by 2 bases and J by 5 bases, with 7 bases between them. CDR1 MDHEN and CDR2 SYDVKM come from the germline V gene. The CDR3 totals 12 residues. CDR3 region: CASSLTGNEQYF. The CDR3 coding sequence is TGTGCCAGCAGTTTAACAGGGAACGAGCAGTACTTC.

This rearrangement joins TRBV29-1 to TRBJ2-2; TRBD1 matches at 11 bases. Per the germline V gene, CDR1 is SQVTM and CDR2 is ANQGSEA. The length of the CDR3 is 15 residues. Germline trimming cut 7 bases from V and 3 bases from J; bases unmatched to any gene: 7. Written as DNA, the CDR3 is TGCAGCGGGACAGGGGGCGCGGCGGACACCGGGGAGCTGTTTTTT. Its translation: CSGTGGAADTGELFF.

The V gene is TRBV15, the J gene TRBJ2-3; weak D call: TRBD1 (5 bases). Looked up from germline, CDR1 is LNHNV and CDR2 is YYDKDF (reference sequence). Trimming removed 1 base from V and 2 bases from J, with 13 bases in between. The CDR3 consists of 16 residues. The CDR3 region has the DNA TGTGCCACCAGCAGAGGTAGGGGTTGGACCACAGATACGCAGTATTTT. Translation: CATSRGRGWTTDTQYF.

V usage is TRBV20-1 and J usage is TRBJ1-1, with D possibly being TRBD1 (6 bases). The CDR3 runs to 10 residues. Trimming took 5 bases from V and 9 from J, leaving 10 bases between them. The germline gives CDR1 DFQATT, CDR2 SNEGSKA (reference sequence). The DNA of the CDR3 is TGCAGTGCTGCCCGGGACAAAGCTTTCTTT. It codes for CSAARDKAFF.

The CDR3 nucleotides read TGTGCCACCCGGGAGTCTAACTATGGCTACACCTTC. This encodes CATRESNYGYTF. This rearrangement joins TRBV19 to TRBJ1-2; the D is unclear. The V gene lost 10 bases and the J gene lost 0 bases, with 9 bases spanning the gap. This CDR3 has 12 residues. CDR1 and CDR2 (germline): LNHDA, SQIVND (reference sequence).

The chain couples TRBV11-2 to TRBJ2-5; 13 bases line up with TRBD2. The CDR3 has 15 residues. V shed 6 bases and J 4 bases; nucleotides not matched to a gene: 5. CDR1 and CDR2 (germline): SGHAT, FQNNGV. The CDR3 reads CASSSTSGRVETQYF. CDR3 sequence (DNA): TGTGCCAGCAGTTCAACTAGCGGGAGGGTAGAGACCCAGTACTTC.

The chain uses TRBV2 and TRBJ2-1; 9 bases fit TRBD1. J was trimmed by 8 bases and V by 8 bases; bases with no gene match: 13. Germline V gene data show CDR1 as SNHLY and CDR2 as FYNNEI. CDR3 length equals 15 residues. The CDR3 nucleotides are TGTGCCAGCGGGGGGTTATGGACAGGGGACGATGAGCAGTTCTTC. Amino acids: CASGGLWTGDDEQFF.

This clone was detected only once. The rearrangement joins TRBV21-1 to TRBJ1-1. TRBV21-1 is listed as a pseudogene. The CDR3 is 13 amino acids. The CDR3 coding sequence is TGTGCCAGCCCATCATGCCGAGGCACTGAAGCTTTCTTT. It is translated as CASPSCRGTEAFF.

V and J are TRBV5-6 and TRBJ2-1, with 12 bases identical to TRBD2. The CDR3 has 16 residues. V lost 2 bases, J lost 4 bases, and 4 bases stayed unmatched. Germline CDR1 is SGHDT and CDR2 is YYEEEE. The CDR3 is CASSFRTSGDYNEQFF. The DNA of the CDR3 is TGTGCCAGCAGCTTTCGGACTAGCGGGGATTACAATGAGCAGTTCTTC.

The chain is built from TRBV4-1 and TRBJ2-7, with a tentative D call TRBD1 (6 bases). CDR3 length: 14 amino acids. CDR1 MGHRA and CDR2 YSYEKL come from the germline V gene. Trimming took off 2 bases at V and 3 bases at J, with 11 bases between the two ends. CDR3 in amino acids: CASSQNLQGYEQYF. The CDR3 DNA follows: TGCGCCAGCAGCCAAAACCTACAGGGCTACGAGCAGTACTTC.

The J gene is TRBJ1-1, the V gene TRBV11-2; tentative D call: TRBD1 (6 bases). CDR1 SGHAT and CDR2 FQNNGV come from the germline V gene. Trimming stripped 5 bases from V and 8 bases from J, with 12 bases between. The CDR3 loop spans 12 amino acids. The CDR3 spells CASSLRGGEAFF. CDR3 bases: TGTGCCAGCAGCCTAAGGGGGGGGGAAGCTTTCTTT.